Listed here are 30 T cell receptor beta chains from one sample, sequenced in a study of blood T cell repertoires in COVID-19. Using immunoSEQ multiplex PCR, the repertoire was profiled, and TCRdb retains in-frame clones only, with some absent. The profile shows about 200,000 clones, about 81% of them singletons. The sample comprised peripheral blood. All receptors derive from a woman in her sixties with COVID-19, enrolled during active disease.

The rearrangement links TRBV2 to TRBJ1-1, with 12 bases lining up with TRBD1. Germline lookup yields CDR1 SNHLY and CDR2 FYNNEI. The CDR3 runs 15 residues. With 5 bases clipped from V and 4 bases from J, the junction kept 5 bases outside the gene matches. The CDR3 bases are TGTGCCAGCAGTTACGCGGGACAGGGGGCCACTGAAGCTTTCTTT. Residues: CASSYAGQGATEAFF.

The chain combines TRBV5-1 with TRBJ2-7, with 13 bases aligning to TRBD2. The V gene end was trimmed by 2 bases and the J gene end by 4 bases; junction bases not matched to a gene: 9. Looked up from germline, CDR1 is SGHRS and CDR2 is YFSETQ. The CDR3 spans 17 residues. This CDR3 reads CASSLRTSGGPNYEQYV. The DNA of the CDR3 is TGCGCCAGCAGCTTAAGGACTAGCGGGGGCCCTAATTACGAGCAGTACGTC.

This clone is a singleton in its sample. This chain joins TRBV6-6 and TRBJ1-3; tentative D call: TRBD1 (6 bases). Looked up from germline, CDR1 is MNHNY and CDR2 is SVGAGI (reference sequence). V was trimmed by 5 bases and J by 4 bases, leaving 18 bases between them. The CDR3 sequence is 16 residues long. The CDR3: CASSAGTGPSGNTIYF. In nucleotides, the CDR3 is TGTGCCAGCAGTGCCGGAACAGGGCCCTCCGGAAACACCATATATTTT.

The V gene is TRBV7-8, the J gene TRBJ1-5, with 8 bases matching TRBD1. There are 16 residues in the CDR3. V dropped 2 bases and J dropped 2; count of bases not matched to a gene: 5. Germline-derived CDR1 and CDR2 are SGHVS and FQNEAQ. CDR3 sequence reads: CASSLSVDRGNQPQHF. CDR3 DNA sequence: TGTGCCAGCAGCTTATCGGTGGACAGGGGCAATCAGCCCCAGCATTTT.

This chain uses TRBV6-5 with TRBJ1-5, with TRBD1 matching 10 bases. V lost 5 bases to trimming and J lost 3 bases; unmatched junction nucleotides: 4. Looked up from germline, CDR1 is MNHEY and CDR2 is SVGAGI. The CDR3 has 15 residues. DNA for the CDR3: TGTGCCAGCAGTAGGGGACAGGGGCCCAATCAGCCCCAGCATTTT. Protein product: CASSRGQGPNQPQHF.

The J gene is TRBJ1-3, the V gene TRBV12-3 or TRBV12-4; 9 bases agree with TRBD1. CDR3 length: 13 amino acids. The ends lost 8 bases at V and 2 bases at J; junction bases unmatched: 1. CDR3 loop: CASRQGAGNTIYF. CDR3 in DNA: TGTGCCAGCCGACAGGGGGCTGGAAACACCATATATTTT.

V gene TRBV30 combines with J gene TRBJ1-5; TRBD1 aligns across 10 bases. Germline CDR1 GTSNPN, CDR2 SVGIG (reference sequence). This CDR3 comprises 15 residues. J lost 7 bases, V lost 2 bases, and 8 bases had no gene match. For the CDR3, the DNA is TGTGCCTGGAGTCCCAGGACAGGGGGTTTACAGCCCCAGCATTTT. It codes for CAWSPRTGGLQPQHF.

The CDR3 coding sequence is TGTGCCAGCACCCCTTTAGCGGGGGGCCCCAATGAGCAGTTCTTC. Amino acid sequence: CASTPLAGGPNEQFF. J is TRBJ2-1 and V is TRBV7-9, with 10 positions matching TRBD2. This CDR3 has 15 residues. Germline V gene data show CDR1 as SEHNR and CDR2 as FQNEAQ (reference sequence). Losses at the gene ends were 7 bases for V and 6 bases for J; bases not matched to a gene: 9.

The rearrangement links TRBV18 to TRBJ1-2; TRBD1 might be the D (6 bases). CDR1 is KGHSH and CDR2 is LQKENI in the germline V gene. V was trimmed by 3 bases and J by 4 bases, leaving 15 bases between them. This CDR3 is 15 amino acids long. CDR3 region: CASSPKLTGTYGYTF. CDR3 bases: TGTGCCAGCTCACCGAAACTAACAGGGACCTATGGCTACACCTTC. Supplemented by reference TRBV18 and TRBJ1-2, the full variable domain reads NAGVMQNPRHLVRRRGQEARLRCSPMKGHSHVYWYRQLPEEGLKFMVYLQKENIIDESGMPKERFSAEFPKEGPSILRIQQVVRGDSAAYFCASSPKLTGTYGYTFGSGTRLTVV.

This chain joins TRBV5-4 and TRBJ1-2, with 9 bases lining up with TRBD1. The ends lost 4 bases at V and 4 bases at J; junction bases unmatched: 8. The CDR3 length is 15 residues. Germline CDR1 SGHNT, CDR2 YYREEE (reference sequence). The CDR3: CASSPRQGEGYGYTF. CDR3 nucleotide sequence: TGTGCCAGCAGCCCCCGACAGGGGGAAGGCTATGGCTACACCTTC.

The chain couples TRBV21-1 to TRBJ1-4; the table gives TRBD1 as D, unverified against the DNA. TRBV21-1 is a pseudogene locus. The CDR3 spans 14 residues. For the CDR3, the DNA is TGTGCCAGCAGCAACCGGGACAGGGGGAAAAAACTGTTTTTT. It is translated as CASSNRDRGKKLFF.

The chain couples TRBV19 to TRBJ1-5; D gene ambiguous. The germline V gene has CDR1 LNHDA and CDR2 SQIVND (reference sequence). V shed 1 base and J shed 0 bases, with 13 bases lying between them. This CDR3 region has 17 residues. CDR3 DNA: TGTGCCAGTAGTATAGTACCGGGTCCCTATAGCAATCAGCCCCAGCATTTT. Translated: CASSIVPGPYSNQPQHF.

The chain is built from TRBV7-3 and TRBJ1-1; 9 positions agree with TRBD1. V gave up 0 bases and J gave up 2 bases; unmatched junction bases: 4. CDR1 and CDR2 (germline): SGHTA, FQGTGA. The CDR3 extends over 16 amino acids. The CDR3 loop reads CASSLTGQGVNTEAFF. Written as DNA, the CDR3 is TGTGCCAGCAGCTTAACGGGACAGGGCGTAAACACTGAAGCTTTCTTT.

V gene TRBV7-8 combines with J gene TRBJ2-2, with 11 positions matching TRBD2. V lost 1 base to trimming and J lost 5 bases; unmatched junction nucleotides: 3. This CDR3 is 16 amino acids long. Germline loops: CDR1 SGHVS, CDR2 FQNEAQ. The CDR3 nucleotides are TGTGCCAGCAGCTTAGTGACTAGCGGGATGACCGGGGAGCTGTTTTTT. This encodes CASSLVTSGMTGELFF.

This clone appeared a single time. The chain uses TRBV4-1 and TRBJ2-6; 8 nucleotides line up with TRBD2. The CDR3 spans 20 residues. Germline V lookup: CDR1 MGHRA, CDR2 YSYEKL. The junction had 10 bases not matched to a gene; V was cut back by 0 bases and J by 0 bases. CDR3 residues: CASSQDGPTSALSGANVLTF. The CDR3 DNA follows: TGCGCCAGCAGCCAAGATGGGCCGACTAGCGCCCTCTCTGGGGCCAACGTCCTGACTTTC.

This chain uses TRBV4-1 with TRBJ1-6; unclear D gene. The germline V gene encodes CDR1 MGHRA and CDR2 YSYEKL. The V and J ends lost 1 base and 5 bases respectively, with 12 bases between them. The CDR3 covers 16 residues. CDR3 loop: CASSQGRFWDNSPLHF. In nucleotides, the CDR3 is TGCGCCAGCAGCCAAGGGAGGTTCTGGGATAATTCACCCCTCCACTTT.

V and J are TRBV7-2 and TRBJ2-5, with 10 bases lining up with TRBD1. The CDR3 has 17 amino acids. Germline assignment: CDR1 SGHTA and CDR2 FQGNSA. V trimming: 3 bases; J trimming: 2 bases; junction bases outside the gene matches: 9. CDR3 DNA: TGTGCCAGCAGCTTCGGCCCGGGACAGGGGAGGCAAGAGACCCAGTACTTC. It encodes CASSFGPGQGRQETQYF.

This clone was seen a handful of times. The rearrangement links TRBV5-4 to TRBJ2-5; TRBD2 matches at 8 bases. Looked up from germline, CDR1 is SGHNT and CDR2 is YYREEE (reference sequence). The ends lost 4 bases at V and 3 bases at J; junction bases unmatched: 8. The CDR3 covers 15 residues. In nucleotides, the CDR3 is TGTGCCAGCAGCGAAAAAGGACTAGCTAAAGAGACCCAGTACTTC. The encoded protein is CASSEKGLAKETQYF.

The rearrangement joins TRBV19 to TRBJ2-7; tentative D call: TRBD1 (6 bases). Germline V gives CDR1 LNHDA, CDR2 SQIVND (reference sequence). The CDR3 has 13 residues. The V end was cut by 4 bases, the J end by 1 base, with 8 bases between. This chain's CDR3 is CASSTDRSYEQYF. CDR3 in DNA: TGTGCCAGTAGTACCGACAGGTCCTACGAGCAGTACTTC.

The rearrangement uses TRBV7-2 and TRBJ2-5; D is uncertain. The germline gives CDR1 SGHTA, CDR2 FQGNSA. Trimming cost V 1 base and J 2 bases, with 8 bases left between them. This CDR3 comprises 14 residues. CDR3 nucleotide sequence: TGTGCCAGCAGCTTAGAAGCTTATCAAGAGACCCAGTACTTC. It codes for CASSLEAYQETQYF.

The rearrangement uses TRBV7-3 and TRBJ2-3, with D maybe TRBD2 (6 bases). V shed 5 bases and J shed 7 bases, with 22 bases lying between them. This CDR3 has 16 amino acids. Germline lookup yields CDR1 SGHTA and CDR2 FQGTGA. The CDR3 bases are TGTGCCAGCAGCCTCCGGAGGGTCGTAGACCAAAATACGCAGTATTTT. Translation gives CASSLRRVVDQNTQYF.

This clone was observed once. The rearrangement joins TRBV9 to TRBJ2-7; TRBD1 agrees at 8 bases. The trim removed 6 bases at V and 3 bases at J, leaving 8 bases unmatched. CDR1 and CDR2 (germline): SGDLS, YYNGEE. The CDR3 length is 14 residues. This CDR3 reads CASTKIQGDYEQYV. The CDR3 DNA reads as TGTGCCAGCACTAAGATACAGGGGGACTACGAGCAGTACGTC.

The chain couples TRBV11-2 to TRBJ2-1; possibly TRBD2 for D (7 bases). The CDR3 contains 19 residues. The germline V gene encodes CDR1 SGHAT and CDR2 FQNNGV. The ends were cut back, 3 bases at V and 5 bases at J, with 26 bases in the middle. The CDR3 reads CASSFRPWGREFKDNEQFF. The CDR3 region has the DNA TGTGCCAGCAGCTTTCGACCCTGGGGGCGGGAGTTTAAGGACAATGAGCAGTTCTTC.

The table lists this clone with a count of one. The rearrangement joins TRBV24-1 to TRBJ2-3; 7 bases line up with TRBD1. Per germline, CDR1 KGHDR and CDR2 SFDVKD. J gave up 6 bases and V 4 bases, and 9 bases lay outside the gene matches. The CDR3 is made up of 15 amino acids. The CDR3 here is CATSDPTDRVDTQYF. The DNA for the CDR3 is TGTGCCACCAGTGACCCTACCGACAGGGTGGATACGCAGTATTTT.

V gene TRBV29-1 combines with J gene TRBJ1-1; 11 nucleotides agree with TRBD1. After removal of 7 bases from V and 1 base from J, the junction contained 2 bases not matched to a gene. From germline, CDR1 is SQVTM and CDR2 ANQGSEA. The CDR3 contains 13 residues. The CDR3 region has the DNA TGCAGCGCCGGACAGGGGGCGAACACTGAAGCTTTCTTT. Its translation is CSAGQGANTEAFF.

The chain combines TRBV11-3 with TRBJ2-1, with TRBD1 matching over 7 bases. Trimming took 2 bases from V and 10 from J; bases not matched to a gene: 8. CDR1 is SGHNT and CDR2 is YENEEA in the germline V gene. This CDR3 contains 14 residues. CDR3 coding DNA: TGTGCCAGCAGCTTACAAAGGGGGCAGAGGGAGCAGTTCTTC. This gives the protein CASSLQRGQREQFF.

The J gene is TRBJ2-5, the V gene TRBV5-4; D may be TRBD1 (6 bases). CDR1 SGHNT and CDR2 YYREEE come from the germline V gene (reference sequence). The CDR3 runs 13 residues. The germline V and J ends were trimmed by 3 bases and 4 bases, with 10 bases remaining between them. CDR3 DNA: TGTGCCAGCAGCTCCACAGGGTCAGAGACCCAGTACTTC. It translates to CASSSTGSETQYF.

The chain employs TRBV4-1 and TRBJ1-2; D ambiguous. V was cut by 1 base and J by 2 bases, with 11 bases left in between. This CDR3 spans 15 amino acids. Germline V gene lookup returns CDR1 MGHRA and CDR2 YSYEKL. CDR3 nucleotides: TGCGCCAGCAGCCAAGTCCTAAACCAAAACTATGGCTACACCTTC. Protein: CASSQVLNQNYGYTF.

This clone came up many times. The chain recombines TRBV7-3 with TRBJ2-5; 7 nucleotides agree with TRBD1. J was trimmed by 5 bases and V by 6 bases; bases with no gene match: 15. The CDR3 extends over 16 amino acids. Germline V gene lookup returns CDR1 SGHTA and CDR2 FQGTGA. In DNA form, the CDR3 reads TGTGCCAGCAGACCCGGGGTTGGGACAGCTGGGGAGACCCAGTACTTC. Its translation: CASRPGVGTAGETQYF.

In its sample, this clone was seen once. DNA for the CDR3: TGTGCCAGCAGCCCCCACTCTAGCACAGATACGCAGTATTTT. Amino acids: CASSPHSSTDTQYF. This chain uses TRBV11-3 with TRBJ2-3; D not resolved. With 5 bases removed from V and 0 bases from J, the gap between germline ends came to 9 bases. CDR1 and CDR2 (germline): SGHNT, YENEEA. The CDR3 totals 14 residues.